The 4 T cell receptor beta chains below were found in one sample sequenced in a study of CD8 T cells in ankylosing spondylitis. TCRdb re-derived calls from the 5' RACE reads in MiXCR, one entry per CDR3 protein. The table has about 190,000 distinct CDR3 sequences, 10% to 15% seen once; the top ten hold 11%. Sequenced sample: blood, either unsorted or a sorted T cell fraction (not recorded which). These receptors were taken from a female donor with ankylosing spondylitis or in good health (not recorded which).

This clonotype has more than one count but fewer than ten. The rearrangement uses TRBV5-1 and TRBJ2-2; the D gene is possibly TRBD2 (5 bases). CDR1 is SGHRS, CDR2 YFSETQ, per germline. This CDR3 is 16 amino acids long. Deletions cut 3 bases from V and 4 bases from J, with 16 bases between. In DNA form, the CDR3 reads TGCGCCAGCAGCTCCATGCTCCGGGCGGGCACCGGGGAGCTGTTTTTT. This translates into CASSSMLRAGTGELFF.

The sample holds many counts of this clonotype. This sequence joins TRBV5-1 and TRBJ1-3; D is undetermined. The germline V gene has CDR1 SGHRS and CDR2 YFSETQ. V was clipped by 4 bases and J by 0 bases, with 17 bases between them. This CDR3 comprises 17 residues. Here the CDR3 reads CASSSTDGPSSGNTIYF. CDR3 nucleotide sequence: TGCGCCAGCAGCAGTACGGACGGACCTTCCTCTGGAAACACCATATATTTT.

The V and J genes are TRBV2 and TRBJ2-5; 11 bases align to TRBD2. With V trimmed by 5 bases and J by 4 bases, 6 bases remained unmatched. The CDR3 length is 15 residues. Germline V gene lookup returns CDR1 SNHLY and CDR2 FYNNEI. The CDR3 spells CASSPGLADIETQYF. DNA for the CDR3: TGTGCCAGCAGTCCGGGACTAGCGGATATAGAGACCCAGTACTTC.

This clonotype was counted at least ten times. This chain uses TRBV29-1 with TRBJ2-3; D remains ambiguous. Trimming cost V 2 bases and J 2 bases, with 5 bases left between them. Germline V gene sequence: CDR1 SQVTM, CDR2 ANQGSEA. The length of the CDR3 is 12 residues. This chain's CDR3 is CSVETDTDTQYF. The CDR3 DNA sequence: TGCAGCGTTGAAACTGACACAGATACGCAGTATTTT.